What follows is one T cell receptor beta chain and its context. These data come from a study of cytomegalovirus exposure and HLA in healthy donors. Looking at the study overall: Unique TCRs from HLA-typed donors, about 85 million of them, were held in an early data release.

The CDR3 spans 14 residues. Germline V gene data show CDR1 as MNHEY and CDR2 as SVGAGI. V shed 6 bases, J shed 2 bases, and the junction held 4 bases outside the gene matches. Primers: 60 Vbeta forward and 13 Jbeta reverse. Data came from immunoSEQ multiplex PCR; TCRdb stores just in-frame clones and leaves some out. The table shows approximately 190,000 clones, with around four fifths occurring only once. The source is a woman aged 18-30 years in good health and CMV-seronegative. The V and J genes are TRBV6-5 and TRBJ2-5; 9 positions agree with TRBD1. Sequenced input: PBMCs. CDR3 bases: TGTGCCAGCAGCATCGGACAGGGGCAAGAGACCCAGTACTTC. Protein: CASSIGQGQETQYF.